These T cell receptor beta chains were read from a single sample in a study of metastatic and nonmetastatic thyroid tumors. TCRdb reanalyzed the PCR reads via MiXCR. Here the sample spans tens of thousands of clones, over 9.5% being singletons. The sequenced material came from blood. Receptors originate from a female donor with papillary thyroid cancer or a benign thyroid nodule (not recorded which). Some clones in this sample may be carry-over from other donors' samples. CDR3s include the opening cysteine and the closing phenylalanine or tryptophan. D genes are given only for firm matches. Expanded clones get a size class; other rows say once, few or many, or leave the size out.

>TRBV28|TRBJ2-7|few|TRBD1
CASSLKGGWYEQYF
TGTGCCAGCAGTTTAAAAGGGGGCTGGTACGAGCAGTACTTC
>TRBV10-3|TRBJ2-7|many|TRBD1
CAISEGSGYRGYEQYF
TGTGCCATCAGTGAGGGGTCAGGGTACAGGGGCTACGAGCAGTACTTC
>TRBV6-1|TRBJ2-2|many|.
CASRSPPLAKGELFF
TGTGCCAGCAGGTCACCTCCCCTAGCGAAAGGGGAGCTGTTTTTT
>TRBV6-2/TRBV6-3|TRBJ2-7|many|.
CASSQGSARLYEQYF
TGTGCCAGCAGTCAGGGATCCGCGAGGCTCTACGAGCAGTACTTC
>TRBV10-1|TRBJ2-2|.|TRBD2
CASSESTGTTCTGELFF
TGCGCCAGCAGTGAGTCTACCGGGACTACTTGCACCGGGGAGCTGTTTTTT
>TRBV28|TRBJ1-2|many|.
CASSSSVYGYTF
TGTGCCAGCAGTTCGAGTGTCTATGGCTACACCTTC
>TRBV5-1|TRBJ2-5|many|.
CASSLASEETQYF
TGCGCCAGCAGCTTGGCCAGTGAAGAGACCCAGTACTTC
>TRBV27|TRBJ2-7|.|.
CAISQQGRSYDQYF
TGTGCCATCAGTCAACAGGGGAGGTCCTACGATCAGTACTTC
>TRBV5-6|TRBJ1-2|many|.
CASSLALGLELWGYTF
TGTGCCAGCAGCTTGGCCCTTGGCCTGGAGCTATGGGGCTACACCTTC
>TRBV28|TRBJ2-1|many|TRBD2
CASRFSGAYNEQFF
TGTGCCAGCAGATTTAGCGGGGCCTACAATGAGCAGTTCTTC
>TRBV19|TRBJ2-2|many|TRBD1
CASSIFDRGYTGELFF
TGTGCCAGTAGTATATTTGACAGGGGATACACCGGGGAGCTGTTTTTT
>TRBV20-1|TRBJ2-5|many|.
CSASVSRQETQYF
TGCAGTGCTAGTGTGTCCAGACAAGAGACCCAGTACTTC
>TRBV18|TRBJ1-4|many|.
CASRGAGDEKLFF
TGTGCCAGCAGAGGGGCTGGGGATGAAAAACTGTTTTTT
>TRBV12-3/TRBV12-4|TRBJ2-1|many|TRBD1
CASSSGQGPYNEQFF
TGTGCCAGCAGTTCCGGACAGGGGCCCTACAATGAGCAGTTCTTC
>TRBV4-1|TRBJ2-7|many|.
CASSQEEVVPEQYF
TGCGCCAGCAGCCAAGAAGAGGTAGTACCCGAGCAGTACTTC
>TRBV28|TRBJ2-1|many|.
CASRSLASEQFF
TGTGCCAGCAGATCCTTAGCGTCTGAGCAGTTCTTC
>TRBV5-1|TRBJ2-1|many|.
CASSLGQGIYNEQFF
TGCGCCAGCAGCTTGGGGCAGGGGATTTACAATGAGCAGTTCTTC
>TRBV5-1|TRBJ2-1|many|.
CASSPNDITRNEQFF
TGCGCCAGCAGTCCAAACGACATCACTAGGAATGAGCAGTTCTTC
>TRBV5-4|TRBJ2-3|many|.
CASRWGGSSTDTQYF
TGTGCCAGCAGGTGGGGGGGCTCAAGCACAGATACGCAGTATTTT
>TRBV27|TRBJ1-5|few|.
CASSLKHPGQINQPQHF
TGCGCCAGCAGTTTAAAACATCCCGGACAGATCAATCAGCCCCAGCATTTT
>TRBV5-1|TRBJ2-1|many|TRBD2
CASSLRGLAANNEQFF
TGCGCCAGCAGCCTTAGGGGACTAGCGGCCAACAATGAGCAGTTCTTC
>TRBV28|TRBJ2-5|many|.
CASSTSGQGEETQYF
.
>TRBV6-1|TRBJ2-1|many|TRBD2
CASSESGSSYNEQFF
TGTGCCAGCAGTGAGAGCGGGAGCTCCTACAATGAGCAGTTCTTC
>TRBV10-3|TRBJ2-2|many|TRBD1
CAIRPGQLDTGELFF
TGTGCCATCAGGCCGGGACAGTTAGACACCGGGGAGCTGTTTTTT
>TRBV7-6|TRBJ2-6|many|.
CASSRGFGSGANVLTF
TGTGCCAGCAGCCGCGGATTTGGTTCTGGGGCCAACGTCCTGACTTTC
>TRBV12-3/TRBV12-4|TRBJ2-7|many|.
CASSFVPVSYEQYF
TGTGCCAGCAGTTTCGTCCCGGTCTCCTACGAGCAGTACTTC
>TRBV4-2|TRBJ2-1|.|TRBD1
CASSQDRQKYNEQFF
TGTGCCAGCAGCCAGGACAGGCAGAAGTACAATGAGCAGTTCTTC
>TRBV6-2/TRBV6-3|TRBJ2-1|many|TRBD1
CASYGQGRSSYNEQFF
TGTGCCAGCTACGGACAGGGCCGAAGCTCCTACAATGAGCAGTTCTTC
>TRBV5-1|TRBJ2-7|many|TRBD2
CASSEVAGGLSEQYF
TGCGCCAGCAGTGAGGTGGCGGGAGGGCTCAGCGAGCAGTACTTC
>TRBV3-1|TRBJ2-5|.|.
CASSQVVETQYF
TGTGCCAGCAGCCAAGTCGTAGAGACCCAGTACTTC
>TRBV7-6|TRBJ2-3|many|TRBD2
CASSSLMVAGYTDTQYF
TGTGCCAGCAGCTCCCTGATGGTAGCGGGATACACAGATACGCAGTATTTT
>TRBV7-9|TRBJ2-7|many|.
CASSLALGDYEQYF
TGTGCCAGCAGCTTAGCGCTTGGGGACTACGAGCAGTACTTC
>TRBV28|TRBJ1-2|many|TRBD1
CASSRGDYGYTF
TGTGCCAGCAGCAGGGGGGACTATGGCTACACCTTC
>TRBV28|TRBJ1-1|many|TRBD1
CASSFRGGFLTEAFF
TGTGCCAGCAGTTTTAGAGGGGGCTTTTTGACTGAAGCTTTCTTT
>TRBV18|TRBJ1-6|many|.
CASSPTMGDAYNSPLHF
TGTGCCAGCTCACCAACCATGGGGGACGCCTATAATTCACCCCTCCACTTT
>TRBV7-9|TRBJ1-2|many|.
CASSLTTQGYTF
TGTGCCAGCAGCCTTACCACCCAGGGCTACACCTTC
>TRBV2|TRBJ2-6|many|.
CASRDSGTGANVLTF
TGTGCCAGCAGGGACAGCGGAACTGGGGCCAACGTCCTGACTTTC
>TRBV28|TRBJ2-7|many|TRBD1
CASSPPRTGVYF
TGTGCCAGCAGTCCGCCACGGACAGGGGTTTACTTC
>TRBV5-6|TRBJ2-7|few|.
CASSAQGDSYEQYF
TGTGCCAGCAGTGCCCAAGGGGATTCCTACGAGCAGTACTTC
>TRBV20-1|TRBJ2-2|many|TRBD2
CSAPRGLAGVRLDTGELFF
TGCAGTGCTCCGCGCGGACTAGCGGGAGTTAGGCTGGACACCGGGGAGCTGTTTTTT
>TRBV4-2|TRBJ2-7|.|.
CASSQDQGFGGSYEQYF
TGTGCCAGCAGCCAAGATCAGGGATTTGGGGGCTCCTACGAGCAGTACTTC
>TRBV28|TRBJ1-2|many|.
CASSLQGLTYGYTF
TGTGCCAGCAGTCTACAGGGACTGACATATGGCTACACCTTC
>TRBV2|TRBJ1-1|many|.
CASSATVNTEAFF
TGTGCCAGCAGCGCAACAGTTAACACTGAAGCTTTCTTT
>TRBV28|TRBJ2-3|many|.
CASSEASTDTQYF
TGTGCCAGCAGTGAGGCTAGCACAGATACGCAGTATTTT